The 16 T cell receptor beta chains given below trace back to one sample, sequenced in a study of response to subunit inactivated influenza vaccine. TCRdb re-called the RT-PCR reads through MiXCR, storing one row per CDR3 protein. The table shows almost 600,000 distinct CDR3 sequences, with 14% occurring only once. The sequences come from PBMCs from blood, collected roughly 12 days after vaccination. Source of these receptors: a man between 50 and 59 years old who received an inactivated influenza vaccine.

This clonotype was seen more than once but under ten times. V is TRBV20-1 and J is TRBJ2-7; D assignment may be TRBD1 or TRBD2 (5 bases each). The V and J ends lost 3 bases and 6 bases respectively, with 21 bases between them. This CDR3 is built from 15 residues. From germline, CDR1 is DFQATT and CDR2 SNEGSKA (reference sequence). The CDR3 region is CSASFPSRGVFEQYF. The CDR3 DNA sequence: TGCAGTGCTAGTTTCCCCAGTAGGGGAGTATTCGAGCAGTACTTC.

This clonotype was found many times. The J gene is TRBJ1-1, the V gene TRBV10-3; TRBD1 is a possible D gene (5 bases). Germline V gene sequence: CDR1 ENHRY, CDR2 SYGVKD. Deletions cut 4 bases from V and 2 bases from J, with 11 bases between. CDR3 length: 14 residues. Here the CDR3 DNA reads TGTGCCATCAGTGGCCCGACAGATAACACTGAAGCTTTCTTT. Amino acid sequence: CAISGPTDNTEAFF.

Many counts were recorded for this clonotype. The genes are TRBV29-1 and TRBJ1-2, with 9 positions matching TRBD1. V shed 5 bases and J 4 bases; nucleotides not matched to a gene: 5. Germline V gene lookup returns CDR1 SQVTM and CDR2 ANQGSEA. The CDR3 totals 13 residues. In nucleotides, the CDR3 is TGCAGCGTTAGGGACAGGGCTGGCTATGGCTACACCTTC. Translation gives CSVRDRAGYGYTF.

The CDR3 DNA follows: TGCGCCAGCAATGGGGGCAACACAGATACGCAGTATTTT. Translated, it gives CASNGGNTDTQYF. The chain joins TRBV5-1 to TRBJ2-3, with D perhaps matching TRBD1 (6 bases). Trimming removed 6 bases at V and 2 bases at J, with 10 bases between. CDR1 SGHRS and CDR2 YFSETQ come from the germline V gene. The CDR3 length is 13 residues.

Concerning this clonotype itself: A junction boundary mismatches the germline segment, possibly from a read error. The CDR3 here is CASSQRTAGELFF. The CDR3, as DNA: TGTGCCAGCAGCCAAAGGACGGCCGGTGAGCTGTTTTTT. The chain recombines TRBV14 with TRBJ2-2; D remains ambiguous. CDR3 size: 13 residues. Per germline, CDR1 SGHDN and CDR2 FVKESK.

V usage is TRBV6-1 and J usage is TRBJ2-1, with unresolved D. CDR3 length equals 15 residues. With 1 base removed from V and 0 bases from J, the gap between germline ends came to 7 bases. Germline CDR1 and CDR2: MNHNS and SASEGT. The CDR3 loop is CASSEGLSSYNEQFF. DNA for the CDR3: TGTGCCAGCAGTGAAGGACTGAGCTCCTACAATGAGCAGTTCTTC.

In this sample, this clonotype turned up many times. The gene calls are TRBV9 and TRBJ1-5, with no clear D. The V end lost 4 bases, the J end lost 4 bases, and 15 bases lay between the germline ends. The CDR3 is 15 residues long. CDR1 SGDLS and CDR2 YYNGEE come from the germline V gene. The CDR3 coding sequence is TGTGCCAGCAGCCCGCTTGGAGGGAAGAATCAGCCCCAGCATTTT. Protein product: CASSPLGGKNQPQHF.

This clonotype was recorded a few times. The chain has TRBV12-5 and TRBJ1-1; possibly TRBD1 for D (5 bases). CDR1 LGHNT and CDR2 FRNRAP come from the germline V gene. The length of the CDR3 is 14 residues. Trimming shortened V by 5 bases and J by 0 bases, and 10 bases separated the two germline ends. CDR3 in amino acids: CASGPTGMNTEAFF. CDR3 sequence (DNA): TGTGCTAGTGGTCCTACAGGCATGAACACTGAAGCTTTCTTT.

The chain recombines TRBV20-1 with TRBJ1-1, with unresolved D. Per germline, CDR1 DFQATT and CDR2 SNEGSKA (reference sequence). The CDR3 extends over 14 amino acids. The V gene lost 6 bases and the J gene lost 2 bases, with 16 bases spanning the gap. CDR3 DNA sequence: TGCAGTGCCACATCTCAGCCGATTAACACTGAAGCTTTCTTT. It is translated as CSATSQPINTEAFF.

This clonotype was seen ten or more times. The chain joins TRBV5-6 to TRBJ2-2, with TRBD1 as a possible D gene (6 bases). The CDR3 spans 15 residues. Germline CDR1 and CDR2: SGHDT and YYEEEE. Trimming pared 4 bases from V and 0 bases from J, leaving 10 bases between. CDR3 bases: TGTGCCAGCAGCCCCGGGACAACGAACACCGGGGAGCTGTTTTTT. Translating it yields CASSPGTTNTGELFF.

This chain connects TRBV3-1 to TRBJ1-5; D gene ambiguous. The germline V and J ends were trimmed by 4 bases and 5 bases, with 15 bases remaining between them. Germline V CDR1 and CDR2: LGHDT, YNNKEL (reference sequence). The CDR3 is 15 residues long. The CDR3 DNA is TGTGCCAGCAGCCGGGGTGTTAACAGTCATCAGCCCCAGCATTTT. Amino acid sequence: CASSRGVNSHQPQHF.

This clonotype occurred a few times. The chain has TRBV11-2 and TRBJ2-1, with 9 positions matching TRBD2. V trimming: 8 bases; J trimming: 3 bases; junction bases outside the gene matches: 8. The CDR3 is 15 residues long. CDR1 is SGHAT, CDR2 FQNNGV, per germline. This CDR3 is CASCLASGIYNEQFF. Here the CDR3 DNA reads TGTGCCAGCTGCCTAGCTAGCGGGATCTACAATGAGCAGTTCTTC. The variable domain in full, completed from reference TRBV11-2 and TRBJ2-1, reads EAGVAQSPRYKIIEKRQSVAFWCNPISGHATLYWYQQILGQGPKLLIQFQNNGVVDDSQLPKDRFSAERLKGVDSTLKIQPAKLEDSAVYLCASCLASGIYNEQFFGPGTRLTVL.

The rearrangement uses TRBV5-1 and TRBJ2-7, with 8 bases matching TRBD1. This CDR3 has 15 amino acids. Germline-derived CDR1 and CDR2 are SGHRS and YFSETQ. V dropped 0 bases and J dropped 3; count of bases not matched to a gene: 5. The CDR3 loop is CASSLGTGFYYEQYF. CDR3 nucleotides: TGCGCCAGCAGCTTGGGGACAGGGTTTTACTACGAGCAGTACTTC. Together with reference TRBV5-1 and TRBJ2-7, the CDR3 gives the full variable domain: KAGVTQTPRYLIKTRGQQVTLSCSPISGHRSVSWYQQTPGQGLQFLFEYFSETQRNKGNFPGRFSGRQFSNSRSEMNVSTLELGDSALYLCASSLGTGFYYEQYFGPGTRLTVT.

This clonotype was detected only a few times. The rearrangement links TRBV18 to TRBJ1-1; perhaps TRBD1 as D (6 bases). Per the germline V gene, CDR1 is KGHSH and CDR2 is LQKENI. The CDR3 is 19 residues long. V was trimmed by 4 bases and J by 8 bases, leaving 32 bases between them. The CDR3 region has the DNA TGTGCCAGCTCACAGGGCCTCTGGCAAGGAGGGGGGTCGTTCTTGGAAGCTTTCTTT. Translated, it gives CASSQGLWQGGGSFLEAFF.

This clonotype has just a few counts. The rearrangement links TRBV5-6 to TRBJ2-1, with TRBD1 matching over 10 bases. From germline, CDR1 is SGHDT and CDR2 YYEEEE. Losses at the gene ends were 5 bases for V and 6 bases for J; bases not matched to a gene: 8. The CDR3 loop spans 15 amino acids. The DNA of the CDR3 is TGTGCCAGCAGTCCTAGACAGGGGGCTTTCAATGAGCAGTTCTTC. The encoded protein is CASSPRQGAFNEQFF.

This chain uses TRBV20-1 with TRBJ1-3; D gene ambiguous. From germline, CDR1 is DFQATT and CDR2 SNEGSKA (reference sequence). Trimming left V 3 bases short and J 0 bases short, with 9 bases between. This CDR3 is 14 amino acids long. The CDR3 nucleotides read TGCAGTGCTAGGGCCCCAGGCTCTGGAAACACCATATATTTT. Translating it yields CSARAPGSGNTIYF.